This is a list of T cell receptor beta chains from one sample in a study of T cells in Graves' hyperthyroidism and ophthalmopathy. In TCRdb, the multiplex PCR reads were re-called with MiXCR into one record per CDR3 protein. The data hold nearly 600,000 distinct CDR3 sequences, with approximately 15% observed a single time. Sequencing input: blood. These TCRs come from a woman aged 30 to 39 with Graves' hyperthyroidism that later progressed to Graves' ophthalmopathy. CDR3s include the opening cysteine and the closing phenylalanine or tryptophan.

V: TRBV9
J: TRBJ2-5
CDR3: CASSVAGGEGETQYF

V: TRBV5-1
J: TRBJ2-3
CDR3: CASSLTSGSLDTQYF

V: TRBV20-1
J: TRBJ2-5
CDR3: CSATVRGSAETQYF

V: TRBV6-2/TRBV6-3
J: TRBJ1-2
CDR3: CASSYPGTPNYGYTF

V: TRBV6-6
J: TRBJ2-7
CDR3: CASSYEAYEQYF

V: TRBV3-1
J: TRBJ1-5
CDR3: CASSQLASNQPQHF

V: TRBV11-2
J: TRBJ1-4
CDR3: CASSLEPGWSEKLFF

V: TRBV18
J: TRBJ2-3
CDR3: CASSPGLAGTLSTDTQYF

V: TRBV29-1
J: TRBJ2-3
CDR3: CSVNPGLAGGGDTQYF

V: TRBV20-1
J: TRBJ2-7
CDR3: CSANEETGGIFLSSYEQYF

V: TRBV19
J: TRBJ1-2
CDR3: CASSIDATANGYTF

V: TRBV7-3
J: TRBJ2-3
CDR3: CASSQSRVSTDTQYF

V: TRBV7-2
J: TRBJ2-7
CDR3: CASSPGSGGDEQYF

V: TRBV9
J: TRBJ2-1
CDR3: CASSVVPGGTSYNEQFF

V: TRBV6-1
J: TRBJ2-3
CDR3: CASRRDRATDTQYF

V: TRBV10-2
J: TRBJ2-1
CDR3: CASSEPLAPQFF

V: TRBV24-1
J: TRBJ1-1
CDR3: CATSDPQAPGTEAFF

V: TRBV13
J: TRBJ1-1
CDR3: CASSLGFGAGYSGTEAFF

V: TRBV7-8
J: TRBJ2-2
CDR3: CASSLGPDNTGELFF

V: TRBV15
J: TRBJ1-4
CDR3: CATSRGRGPNEKLFF

V: TRBV20-1
J: TRBJ1-5
CDR3: CSASGGISNQPQHF

V: TRBV27
J: TRBJ2-2
CDR3: CASSLEYTGELFF

V: TRBV19
J: TRBJ2-3
CDR3: CASSIARADTQYF

V: TRBV28
J: TRBJ2-7
CDR3: CASSFTSGSRSHYEQYF

V: TRBV30
J: TRBJ1-5
CDR3: CAWSQGPSDNQPQHF

V: TRBV2
J: TRBJ1-4
CDR3: CASMTGEEKLFF

V: TRBV29-1
J: TRBJ1-1
CDR3: CSVSPERAEAFF

V: TRBV19
J: TRBJ2-2
CDR3: CASSKGLAGPLNTGELFF

V: TRBV29-1
J: TRBJ2-5
CDR3: CSVVFMMGATETQYF

V: TRBV25-1
J: TRBJ2-3
CDR3: CASSYIFVDTQYF

V: TRBV10-3
J: TRBJ2-1
CDR3: CAISELANNEQFF

V: TRBV20-1
J: TRBJ2-7
CDR3: CSARSRTGTYEQYF

V: TRBV2
J: TRBJ2-3
CDR3: CASSEAGGLQTDTQYF

V: TRBV28
J: TRBJ2-1
CDR3: CASSSLAGANYNEQFF

V: TRBV7-2
J: TRBJ1-5
CDR3: CASSPTGGQPQHF

V: TRBV4-2
J: TRBJ2-1
CDR3: CASSQDSSGWVSYNEQFF

V: TRBV15
J: TRBJ1-6
CDR3: CATSRDGRDSPLHF

V: TRBV5-4
J: TRBJ2-5
CDR3: CASSWAGGNDETQYF

V: TRBV15
J: TRBJ1-1
CDR3: CATNDRGWNTEAFF

V: TRBV9
J: TRBJ2-7
CDR3: CASSVGEEISSYEQYF

V: TRBV6-1
J: TRBJ2-3
CDR3: CASSRAGTSGGSTDTQYF

V: TRBV29-1
J: TRBJ1-1
CDR3: CSVDRGFEAFF

V: TRBV4-2
J: TRBJ1-2
CDR3: CASSRGESGYTF